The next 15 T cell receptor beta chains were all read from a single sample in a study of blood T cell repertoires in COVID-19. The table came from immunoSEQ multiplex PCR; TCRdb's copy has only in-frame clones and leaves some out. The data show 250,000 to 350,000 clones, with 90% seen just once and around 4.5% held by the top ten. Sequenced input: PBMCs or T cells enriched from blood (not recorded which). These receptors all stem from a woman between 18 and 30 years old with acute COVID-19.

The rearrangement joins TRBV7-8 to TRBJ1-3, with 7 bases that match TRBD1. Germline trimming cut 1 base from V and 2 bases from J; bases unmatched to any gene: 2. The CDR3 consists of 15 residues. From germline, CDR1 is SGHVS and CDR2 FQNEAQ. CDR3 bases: TGTGCCAGCAGCTTAGGACAGGGAGCTGGAAACACCATATATTTT. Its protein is CASSLGQGAGNTIYF.

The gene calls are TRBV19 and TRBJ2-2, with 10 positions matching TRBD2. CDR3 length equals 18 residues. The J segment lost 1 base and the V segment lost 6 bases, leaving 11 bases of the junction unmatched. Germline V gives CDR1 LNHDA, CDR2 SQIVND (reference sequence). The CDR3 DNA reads TGTGCCAGTAGCTTTCCGGGGGCTAGCGGGAGGAACACCGGGGAGCTGTTTTTT. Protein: CASSFPGASGRNTGELFF.

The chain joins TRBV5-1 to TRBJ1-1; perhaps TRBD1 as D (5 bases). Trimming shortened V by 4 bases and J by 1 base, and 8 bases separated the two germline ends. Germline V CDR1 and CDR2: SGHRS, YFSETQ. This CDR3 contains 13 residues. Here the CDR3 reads CASSPTENTEAFF. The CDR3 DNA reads TGCGCCAGCAGCCCGACAGAGAACACTGAAGCTTTCTTT.

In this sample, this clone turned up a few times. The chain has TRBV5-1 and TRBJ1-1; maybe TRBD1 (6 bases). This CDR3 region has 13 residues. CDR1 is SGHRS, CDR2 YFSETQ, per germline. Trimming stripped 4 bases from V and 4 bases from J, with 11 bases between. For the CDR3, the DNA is TGCGCCAGCAGCCCCACAGGGCGCACTGAAGCTTTCTTT. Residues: CASSPTGRTEAFF.

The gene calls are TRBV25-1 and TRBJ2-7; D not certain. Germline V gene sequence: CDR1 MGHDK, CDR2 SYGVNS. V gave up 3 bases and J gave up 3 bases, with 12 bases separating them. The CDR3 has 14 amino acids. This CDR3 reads CASSDEELGYEQYF. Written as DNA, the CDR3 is TGTGCCAGCAGTGATGAGGAGTTGGGCTACGAGCAGTACTTC.

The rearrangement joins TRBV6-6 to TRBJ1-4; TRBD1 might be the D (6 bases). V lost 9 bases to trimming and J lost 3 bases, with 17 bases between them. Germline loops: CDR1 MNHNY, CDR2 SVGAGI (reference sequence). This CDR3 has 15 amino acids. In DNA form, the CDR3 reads TGTGCCAGTTCCCTATACAGGGTAGCTAATGAAAAACTGTTTTTT. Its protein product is CASSLYRVANEKLFF.

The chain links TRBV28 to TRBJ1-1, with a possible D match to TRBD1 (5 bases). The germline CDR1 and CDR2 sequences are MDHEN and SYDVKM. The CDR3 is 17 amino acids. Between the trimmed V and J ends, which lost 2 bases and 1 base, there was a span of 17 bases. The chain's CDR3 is CASSLGTLPRGNTEAFF. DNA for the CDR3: TGTGCCAGCAGTTTAGGGACTCTACCCCGGGGGAACACTGAAGCTTTCTTT.

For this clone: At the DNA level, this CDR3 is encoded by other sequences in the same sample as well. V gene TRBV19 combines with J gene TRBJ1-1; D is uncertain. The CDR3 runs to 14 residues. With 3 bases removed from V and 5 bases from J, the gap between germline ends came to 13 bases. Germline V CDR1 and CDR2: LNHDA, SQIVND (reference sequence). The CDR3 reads CASSIGRAGTEAFF. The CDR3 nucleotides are TGTGCCAGTAGTATCGGCCGGGCGGGGACTGAAGCTTTCTTT.

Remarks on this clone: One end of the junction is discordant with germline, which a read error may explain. The CDR3 DNA reads TGTGCCAGCAGCCCCAGGGGCGCGGAGGACTTC. Encoded protein: CASSPRGAEDF. The chain uses TRBV9 and TRBJ2-5, with D possibly matching TRBD1 (6 bases). This CDR3 region has 11 residues. Per the germline V gene, CDR1 is SGDLS and CDR2 is YYNGEE.

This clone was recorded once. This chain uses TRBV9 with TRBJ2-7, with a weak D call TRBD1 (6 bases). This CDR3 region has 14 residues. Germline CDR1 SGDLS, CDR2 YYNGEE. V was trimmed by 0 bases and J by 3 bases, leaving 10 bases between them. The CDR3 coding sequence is TGTGCCAGCAGCGTAGGACAGGAACACTACGAGCAGTACTTC. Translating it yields CASSVGQEHYEQYF.

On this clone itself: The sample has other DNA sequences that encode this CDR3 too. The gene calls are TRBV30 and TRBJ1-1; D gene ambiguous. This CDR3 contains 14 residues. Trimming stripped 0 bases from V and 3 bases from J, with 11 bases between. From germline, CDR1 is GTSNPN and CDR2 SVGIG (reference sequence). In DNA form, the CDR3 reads TGTGCCTGGAGTGTACGGGATAGGGACACTGAAGCTTTCTTT. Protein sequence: CAWSVRDRDTEAFF.

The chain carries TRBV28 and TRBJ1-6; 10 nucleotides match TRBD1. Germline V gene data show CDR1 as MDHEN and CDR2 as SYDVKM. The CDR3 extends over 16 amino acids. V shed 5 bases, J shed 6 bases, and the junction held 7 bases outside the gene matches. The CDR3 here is CASSPSGDRGNSPLHF. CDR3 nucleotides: TGTGCCAGCAGTCCGTCCGGGGACAGGGGTAATTCACCCCTCCACTTT.

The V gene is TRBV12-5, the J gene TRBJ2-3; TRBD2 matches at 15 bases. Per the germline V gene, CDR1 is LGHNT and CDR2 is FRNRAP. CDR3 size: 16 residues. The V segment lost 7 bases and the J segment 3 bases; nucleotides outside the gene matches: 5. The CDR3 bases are TGTGCTAGTGCCCTCGGGACTAGCGGGAGGACAGATACGCAGTATTTT. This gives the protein CASALGTSGRTDTQYF. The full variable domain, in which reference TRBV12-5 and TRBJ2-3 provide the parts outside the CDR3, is DARVTQTPRHKVTEMGQEVTMRCQPILGHNTVFWYRQTMMQGLELLAYFRNRAPLDDSGMPKDRFSAEMPDATLATLKIQPSEPRDSAVYFCASALGTSGRTDTQYFGPGTRLTVL.

The chain's CDR3 is CASSFPGYEQYF. Here the CDR3 DNA reads TGTGCCAGCAGCTTCCCCGGGTACGAGCAGTACTTC. This chain uses TRBV7-2 with TRBJ2-7, with D unclear. The germline V gene encodes CDR1 SGHTA and CDR2 FQGNSA. The CDR3 extends over 12 amino acids. The V end was cut by 3 bases, the J end by 4 bases, with 7 bases between.

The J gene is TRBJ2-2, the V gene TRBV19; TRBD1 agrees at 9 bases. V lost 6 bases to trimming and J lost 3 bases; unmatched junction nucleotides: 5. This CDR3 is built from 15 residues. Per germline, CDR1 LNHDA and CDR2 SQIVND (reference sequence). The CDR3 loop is CASRPWTGDTGELFF. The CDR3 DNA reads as TGTGCCAGTAGACCCTGGACAGGGGACACCGGGGAGCTGTTTTTT.